Listed below are T cell receptor beta chains from one sample, sequenced in a study of shared clonotypes between healthy human individuals. TCRdb's table, derived via immunoSEQ multiplex PCR, lists solely in-frame clones and lacks some. This table has about 730,000 clones, 55% to 75% appearing once. Sequenced: memory CD4+ T cells sorted from blood. All receptors come from a woman in her twenties or thirties in good health. Each CDR3 is given with its conserved first and last residue. Fields, in order: clone size, D gene, V gene, J gene, CDR3 DNA, CDR3 protein. A D gene is named only where the DNA matches it firmly. Some rows mark clone size as missing; the rest say once, few, many or name a class of expanded clone.

size: NA; D: NA; V: TRBV7-7; J: TRBJ2-1; DNA: TGTGCCAGCAGCTGGGGACCAGCGGGTGAGCAGTTCTTC; CDR3: CASSWGPAGEQFF
size: NA; D: TRBD2; V: TRBV30; J: TRBJ2-1; DNA: TGTGCCTGGAGCTCATGGGCTAGCGGGAGGGCCTTGAGCTCCTACAATGAGCAGTTCTTC; CDR3: CAWSSWASGRALSSYNEQFF
size: few; D: TRBD1; V: TRBV28; J: TRBJ1-2; DNA: TGTGCCAGCAGTTCGGGACAGGGGAGGAATGGCTACACCTTC; CDR3: CASSSGQGRNGYTF
size: many; D: TRBD2; V: TRBV6-5; J: TRBJ2-5; DNA: TGTGCCAGCAGCCGGGTTAGCGGGGGCCCAGAGACCCAGTACTTC; CDR3: CASSRVSGGPETQYF
size: once; D: NA; V: TRBV2; J: TRBJ2-5; DNA: TGTGCCAGCAGACTAGAAGTTTTCGTGAGGACCCAGTACTTC; CDR3: CASRLEVFVRTQYF
size: NA; D: TRBD1; V: TRBV10-1; J: TRBJ1-2; DNA: TGCGCCAGCAGCGAAAGGACAGGGCCCTATGGCTACACCTTC; CDR3: CASSERTGPYGYTF
size: many; D: TRBD2; V: TRBV18; J: TRBJ2-1; DNA: TGTGCCAGCTCACCGGCTAGCGGGAGTAGTGAGCAGTTCTTC; CDR3: CASSPASGSSEQFF
size: NA; D: NA; V: TRBV21-1; J: TRBJ1-5; DNA: TGTGCCAGCAGCACCGGTGCTGATGGGAACCTGAATAGCAATCAGCCCCAGCATTTT; CDR3: CASSTGADGNLNSNQPQHF
size: NA; D: NA; V: TRBV28; J: TRBJ1-1; DNA: TGTGCCAGCAGACCCGATCCGAACTTAGAAGCTTTCTTT; CDR3: CASRPDPNLEAFF
size: NA; D: NA; V: TRBV15; J: TRBJ1-3; DNA: TGTGCCACCAGCAGAGATCTAGGACGGCCCGTTCTCTCTGGAAACACCATATATTTT; CDR3: CATSRDLGRPVLSGNTIYF
size: few; D: NA; V: TRBV5-1; J: TRBJ1-2; DNA: TGCGCCAGTAAACTTGATGTTCAGGTTTATGGCTACACCTTC; CDR3: CASKLDVQVYGYTF
size: once; D: TRBD2; V: TRBV14; J: TRBJ2-1; DNA: TGTGCCAGCAGCCCCAACGGGACTAGCGGGAGAGCTGAGCAGTTCTTC; CDR3: CASSPNGTSGRAEQFF
size: NA; D: TRBD1; V: TRBV9; J: TRBJ1-2; DNA: TGTGCCAGCAGCGCGGGACAGGGACGCCTTAACTATGGCTACACCTTC; CDR3: CASSAGQGRLNYGYTF
size: NA; D: NA; V: TRBV6-4; J: TRBJ2-4; DNA: TGTGCCAGCAGCGGAGGGCCCACGTTAAACATTCAGTACTTC; CDR3: CASSGGPTLNIQYF
size: NA; D: NA; V: TRBV5-1; J: TRBJ2-7; DNA: TGCGCCAGCAGCTTGGTCACAGACGAGCAGTACTTC; CDR3: CASSLVTDEQYF
size: NA; D: TRBD1; V: TRBV6-5; J: TRBJ2-7; DNA: TGTGCCAGCAGTTCACCGGGACAGGGGACTTACGAGCAGTACTTC; CDR3: CASSSPGQGTYEQYF
size: NA; D: NA; V: TRBV7-9; J: TRBJ2-7; DNA: TGTGCCAGCAGCTCTTACAGGGTCGCCGAGCAGTACTTC; CDR3: CASSSYRVAEQYF
size: NA; D: TRBD1; V: TRBV7-9; J: TRBJ1-1; DNA: TGTGCCAGCAGCCGAGGGGGCAGGGCGGACACTGAAGCTTTCTTT; CDR3: CASSRGGRADTEAFF
size: NA; D: NA; V: TRBV11-2; J: TRBJ2-1; DNA: TGTGCCAGCAGCGACGGCCGCTACTTCAATGAGCAGTTCTTC; CDR3: CASSDGRYFNEQFF
size: NA; D: TRBD1; V: TRBV28; J: TRBJ2-7; DNA: TGTGCCACACACCGGGACAGGGGTCGCGAGCAGTACTTC; CDR3: CATHRDRGREQYF
size: NA; D: NA; V: TRBV28; J: TRBJ1-2; DNA: TGTGCCAGCAGTTCCGCTACGGGACCCTTTTTCGGCTACACCTTC; CDR3: CASSSATGPFFGYTF
size: NA; D: TRBD2; V: TRBV19; J: TRBJ2-7; DNA: TGTGCCAGTAGTATATCGGGACTAGCGGGTACCTACGAGCAGTACTTC; CDR3: CASSISGLAGTYEQYF
size: NA; D: NA; V: TRBV6-5; J: TRBJ1-5; DNA: TGTGCCAGCAGTTCGGGCTACTATAGCAATCAGCCCCAGCATTTT; CDR3: CASSSGYYSNQPQHF
size: NA; D: TRBD1; V: TRBV5-5; J: TRBJ2-3; DNA: TGTGCCAGCAGCCCCCTGACAGGGTCGAACACAGATACGCAGTATTTT; CDR3: CASSPLTGSNTDTQYF
size: NA; D: TRBD1; V: TRBV2; J: TRBJ1-1; DNA: TGTGCCAGCAGTGCAATTGGACAGGGGGCCACTGAAGCTTTCTTT; CDR3: CASSAIGQGATEAFF
size: NA; D: TRBD1; V: TRBV2; J: TRBJ1-1; DNA: TGTGCCAGCAGTGCCCAGGGGGCGTCGGGCACTGAAGCTTTCTTT; CDR3: CASSAQGASGTEAFF
size: NA; D: TRBD2; V: TRBV28; J: TRBJ2-2; DNA: TGTGCCAGTGGGGGACTAGCGGGAGTCACCGGGGAGCTGTTTTTT; CDR3: CASGGLAGVTGELFF
size: NA; D: NA; V: TRBV28; J: TRBJ2-7; DNA: TGTGCCAGCAGTTTATGGGCAGGGAGGGAGCAGTACTTC; CDR3: CASSLWAGREQYF
size: NA; D: TRBD2; V: TRBV19; J: TRBJ2-1; DNA: TGTGCCAGTAGTCCCCTAGCGGGAGATGGGGACAATGAGCAGTTCTTC; CDR3: CASSPLAGDGDNEQFF
size: NA; D: TRBD2; V: TRBV18; J: TRBJ2-5; DNA: TGTGCCAGCTCACCACTAGCGGGAGTGTTCGAAGAGACCCAGTACTTC; CDR3: CASSPLAGVFEETQYF
size: NA; D: TRBD2; V: TRBV6-1; J: TRBJ2-1; DNA: TGTGCCAGCAGAGCGGGAGGTGGTAATGAGCAGTTCTTC; CDR3: CASRAGGGNEQFF
size: NA; D: TRBD2; V: TRBV4-1; J: TRBJ2-5; DNA: TGCGCCAGCAGCCAAGATCATCGGACTAGCGGGAGCCAAGAGACCCAGTACTTC; CDR3: CASSQDHRTSGSQETQYF
size: once; D: NA; V: TRBV10-2; J: TRBJ2-7; DNA: TGCGCCAGCACCGATTGGAGCGGAGCTCCCTACGAGCAGTACTTC; CDR3: CASTDWSGAPYEQYF
size: NA; D: TRBD1; V: TRBV7-2; J: TRBJ2-7; DNA: TGTGCCAGCAGCTTCGGGACAGGTCTCTACGAGCAGTACTTC; CDR3: CASSFGTGLYEQYF
size: NA; D: NA; V: TRBV5-8; J: TRBJ1-2; DNA: TGTGCCAGCAGCTTGCTCGGTCAGGCCCCTATCGGCTACACCTTC; CDR3: CASSLLGQAPIGYTF
size: NA; D: TRBD2; V: TRBV28; J: TRBJ2-1; DNA: TGTGCCAGCAGTTTTGGGAGGCTAAGCCCTAGCGGGAGTAGTTCCTACAATGAGCAGTTCTTC; CDR3: CASSFGRLSPSGSSSYNEQFF
size: NA; D: TRBD2; V: TRBV19; J: TRBJ2-7; DNA: TGTGCCAGTAGTCCCGGGACTAGCGGGATAGGATCCTACGAGCAGTACTTC; CDR3: CASSPGTSGIGSYEQYF
size: NA; D: TRBD2; V: TRBV15; J: TRBJ2-7; DNA: TGTGCCACCTCTACGGGACTAGCGGCCTATGGGGGGTACGAGCAGTACTTC; CDR3: CATSTGLAAYGGYEQYF
size: NA; D: NA; V: TRBV18; J: TRBJ2-2; DNA: TGTGCCAGCTCACTGGACACCGGGGAGCTGTTTTTT; CDR3: CASSLDTGELFF